Included here is one TCR beta chain sequence, with context. No antigen is known for it. The germline V gene has CDR1 MDHEN and CDR2 SYDVKM. Trimming removed 2 bases at V and 0 bases at J, with 10 bases between. This CDR3 spans 16 amino acids. The investigators reverse transcribed all of the isolated RNA, so they sequenced expressed TCRB transcripts. TCRdb keeps only in-frame clones here, not all; method: immunoSEQ multiplex PCR. The sample lists approximately 150,000 clones, more than 9% occurring once. This record comes from a study of beta chain features in type 1 diabetes. As for the study in general: Age, gender, cell numbers and subset yield matched between patients and controls.

Overall study results and limits: TCRB repertoires of naive, central memory and Treg cells appeared more similar among patients than among healthy donors. Moderate yet significant TCRB CDR3 shortening was seen in Type 1 diabetes patients in all four CD4+ subsets. Since sequencing was performed on cDNA, cells with high TCR expression could be over-represented.

The TCR sequence derives from a man aged 18 to 30 in good health. The chain links TRBV28 to TRBJ1-4, with a possible D match to TRBD1 (5 bases). The sample taken for sequencing was naive CD4+ T cells from blood. CDR3 protein: CASSLTTGSTNEKLFF. The CDR3 DNA reads as TGTGCCAGCAGTTTAACAACAGGTTCAACTAATGAAAAACTGTTTTTT. The full variable domain, in which reference TRBV28 and TRBJ1-4 provide the parts outside the CDR3, is DVKVTQSSRYLVKRTGEKVFLECVQDMDHENMFWYRQDPGLGLRLIYFSYDVKMKEKGDIPEGYSVSREKKERFSLILESASTNQTSMYLCASSLTTGSTNEKLFFGSGTQLSVL.